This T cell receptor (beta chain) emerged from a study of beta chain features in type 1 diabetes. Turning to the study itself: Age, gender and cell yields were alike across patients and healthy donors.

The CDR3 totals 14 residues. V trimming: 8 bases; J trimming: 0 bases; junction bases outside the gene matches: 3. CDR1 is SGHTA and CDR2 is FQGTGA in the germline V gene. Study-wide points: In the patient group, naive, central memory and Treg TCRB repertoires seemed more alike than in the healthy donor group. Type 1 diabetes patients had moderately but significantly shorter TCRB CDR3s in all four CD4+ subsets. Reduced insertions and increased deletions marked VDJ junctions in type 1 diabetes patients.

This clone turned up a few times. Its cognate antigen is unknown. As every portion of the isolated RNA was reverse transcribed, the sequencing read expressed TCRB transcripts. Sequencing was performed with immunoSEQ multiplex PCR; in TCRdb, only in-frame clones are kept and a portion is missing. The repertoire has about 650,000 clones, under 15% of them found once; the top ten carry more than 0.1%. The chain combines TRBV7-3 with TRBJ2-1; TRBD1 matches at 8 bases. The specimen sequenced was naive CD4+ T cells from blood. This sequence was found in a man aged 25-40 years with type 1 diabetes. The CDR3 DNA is TGTGCCAGCGCTGGACAGGGCTCCTACAATGAGCAGTTCTTC. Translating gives CASAGQGSYNEQFF.